This TCR beta chain was found in a study of cytomegalovirus exposure and HLA in healthy donors. The wider study: The 120 validation repertoires, a later analysis reported, used the same platform as the roughly 730 repertoires from the first cohort.

Sequencing used immunoSEQ multiplex PCR; TCRdb keeps in-frame clones, though not all of them. The table includes some 90,000 clones, 95% to 98% detected once. Notes on the study in general: A few CMV-associated chains were confirmed in vitro to be specific for CMV antigens. Some TCR beta chains (roughly 160 of them) were listed as cytomegalovirus-associated. The tendency of first-cohort TCR clusters to co-occur in the roughly 120 validation repertoires was identified by a subsequent analysis.

Note on this clone: What it recognizes is unknown.

Unmatched junction bases numbered 8, after V lost 5 bases and J lost 6 bases. Germline V gene sequence: CDR1 SGHVS, CDR2 FQNEAQ. The CDR3 runs to 15 residues. The chain links TRBV7-8 to TRBJ1-4; 8 bases are a match to TRBD1. This clonotype was sampled from a man aged 18 to 29 in good health and CMV-seronegative. The material sequenced was PBMCs. The CDR3 reads CASSARTGKHEKLFF. The CDR3 DNA follows: TGTGCCAGCAGCGCAAGGACAGGGAAGCATGAAAAACTGTTTTTT.